This T cell receptor beta chain comes out of a study of T cells expressing NK-cell markers. Study-wide background: Sequencing of TCR beta repertoires drew on sorted CD3+CD56+NKG2C+, CD3+CD56+NKG2C- and CD3+CD56-NKG2C+ T cells.

Study-wide findings and caveats: The CD3+CD56-NKG2C+ fraction of several donors was also led by these clonotypes. Dominant NKG2C+ clonotypes made up about 1.0-7.5% of CD8+ T cells in six donors.

About this clonotype itself: Its antigen is still unknown.

UMI-tagged 5'RACE template switching yielded the TCR beta cDNA. TCRdb re-called the 5' RACE reads; one entry per CDR3 protein, DNA not given. The repertoire table contains 20,000 to 25,000 distinct CDR3 sequences. This sequence originates from a man aged 18 to 70 in good health. Source material: blood T cells: a sorted CD56 or NKG2C T cell subset, CD4+ or CD8+ T cells, or bulk PBMC T cells (not recorded which).

CDR3 region: CASRRSGLLYEQYF. The chain joins TRBV2 to TRBJ2-7. CDR3 size: 14 residues. CDR1 SNHLY and CDR2 FYNNEI come from the germline V gene.